Each of the 24 T cell receptor beta chains below was sequenced from the same sample in a study of shared clonotypes between healthy human individuals. Here immunoSEQ multiplex PCR was the method, and the copy in TCRdb shows in-frame clones only, minus some. The sample carries approximately 700,000 clones, 55% to 85% recorded once. Sequences were obtained from memory CD4+ T cells sorted from blood. Noted subset: CD45RA-negative fraction. These receptors all come from a woman in her twenties or thirties in good health.

This clone was detected only a few times. J is TRBJ2-1 and V is TRBV4-1, with 11 positions matching TRBD2. With 1 base clipped from V and 7 bases from J, the junction kept 9 bases outside the gene matches. The CDR3 is 17 amino acids. Germline assignment: CDR1 MGHRA and CDR2 YSYEKL. The CDR3 sequence: CASSQAPSTSGSNEQFF. The CDR3 DNA reads as TGCGCCAGCAGCCAAGCCCCGTCCACTAGCGGGAGTAATGAGCAGTTCTTC.

The gene calls are TRBV4-1 and TRBJ1-3; tentative D call: TRBD1 (5 bases). The CDR3 is made up of 15 amino acids. V was cut by 4 bases and J by 0 bases, with 10 bases left in between. Germline-derived CDR1 and CDR2 are MGHRA and YSYEKL. The CDR3 DNA follows: TGCGCCAGCAGCCCCATGGGGCTCTCTGGAAACACCATATATTTT. This translates into CASSPMGLSGNTIYF.

This clone was detected a few times. The chain is built from TRBV5-1 and TRBJ2-2, with 8 bases that match TRBD2. The CDR3 extends over 15 amino acids. Trimming took 7 bases from V and 0 from J; bases not matched to a gene: 5. Germline loops: CDR1 SGHRS, CDR2 YFSETQ. CDR3 sequence (DNA): TGCGCCAGCGGTAAGACTAGCGCGAACACCGGGGAGCTGTTTTTT. It encodes CASGKTSANTGELFF.

CDR3 protein: CASRQGGNSGNTIYF. In nucleotides, the CDR3 is TGCGCCAGCCGACAGGGGGGAAACTCTGGAAACACCATATATTTT. V is TRBV10-1 and J is TRBJ1-3; 9 bases are a match to TRBD1. The ends lost 8 bases at V and 0 bases at J; junction bases unmatched: 5. Per the germline V gene, CDR1 is WNHNN and CDR2 is SYGVQD (reference sequence). This CDR3 contains 15 residues.

In this sample, this clone turned up once. J is TRBJ1-2 and V is TRBV19; 7 nucleotides match TRBD1. V lost 7 bases to trimming and J lost 4 bases; unmatched junction nucleotides: 12. CDR3 length equals 15 residues. Germline CDR1 reads LNHDA; CDR2 reads SQIVND (reference sequence). CDR3 nucleotide sequence: TGTGCCAGTAATGATCCGACAGGGCGAATCTATGGCTACACCTTC. It translates to CASNDPTGRIYGYTF.

The V call is TRBV7-8, the J call TRBJ2-7; maybe TRBD1 (5 bases). Trimming removed 4 bases from V and 2 bases from J, with 12 bases in between. Germline V gene sequence: CDR1 SGHVS, CDR2 FQNEAQ. The CDR3 length is 14 residues. The CDR3 DNA follows: TGTGCCAGCAGCTCCCCAGGGAACCCCTACGAGCAGTACTTC. Translating it yields CASSSPGNPYEQYF.

CDR3 region: CASSEEFMVNQPQHF. Written as DNA, the CDR3 is TGTGCCAGCAGTGAAGAGTTTATGGTTAATCAGCCCCAGCATTTT. The chain is built from TRBV2 and TRBJ1-5; D remains ambiguous. This CDR3 contains 15 residues. Germline CDR1 reads SNHLY; CDR2 reads FYNNEI. Trimming took off 1 base at V and 4 bases at J, with 11 bases between the two ends.

This rearrangement joins TRBV6-1 to TRBJ1-5, with TRBD1 identical over 9 bases. Germline V gene data show CDR1 as MNHNS and CDR2 as SASEGT. V shed 2 bases and J 4 bases; nucleotides not matched to a gene: 3. The CDR3 extends over 15 amino acids. This CDR3 is CASSERDRVNQPQHF. DNA of the CDR3: TGTGCCAGCAGTGAACGGGACAGGGTGAATCAGCCCCAGCATTTT.

V gene TRBV6-6 combines with J gene TRBJ2-1; 10 positions agree with TRBD1. The CDR3 covers 14 residues. CDR1 is MNHNY, CDR2 SVGAGI, per germline (reference sequence). The J segment lost 10 bases and the V segment lost 4 bases, leaving 7 bases of the junction unmatched. CDR3 residues: CASSSGQGGWEQFF. The CDR3 DNA reads TGTGCCAGCAGTTCAGGACAGGGGGGCTGGGAGCAGTTCTTC.

V is TRBV11-2 and J is TRBJ1-1; no reliable D call. This CDR3 contains 12 residues. Germline lookup yields CDR1 SGHAT and CDR2 FQNNGV. The V end was cut by 1 base, the J end by 3 bases, with 3 bases between. This chain's CDR3 is CASSLVDTEAFF. The CDR3 nucleotides read TGTGCCAGCAGCTTAGTGGACACTGAAGCTTTCTTT.

The V gene is TRBV5-1, the J gene TRBJ2-1, with 9 bases aligning to TRBD2. This CDR3 contains 16 residues. Germline V gives CDR1 SGHRS, CDR2 YFSETQ. V shed 2 bases and J 6 bases; nucleotides not matched to a gene: 9. The CDR3 protein is CASSLEAGGSPNEQFF. CDR3 nucleotides: TGCGCCAGCAGCTTAGAAGCGGGAGGCAGCCCCAATGAGCAGTTCTTC.

This chain joins TRBV4-1 and TRBJ2-1; 7 bases agree with TRBD2. This CDR3 is 16 amino acids long. Germline values: CDR1 MGHRA, CDR2 YSYEKL. With V trimmed by 0 bases and J by 6 bases, 8 bases remained unmatched. The CDR3 here is CASSQEPTGGGNEQFF. The CDR3, as DNA: TGCGCCAGCAGCCAAGAACCAACGGGAGGTGGCAATGAGCAGTTCTTC.

This chain links TRBV29-1 with TRBJ2-7; maybe TRBD2 (6 bases). The germline V gene has CDR1 SQVTM and CDR2 ANQGSEA. V lost 3 bases and J lost 4, with 13 bases in between. The length of the CDR3 is 13 residues. CDR3 DNA sequence: TGCAGCGTTGATGGGGCGGGAATGTACGAGCAGTACTTC. Protein product: CSVDGAGMYEQYF.

V and J are TRBV7-8 and TRBJ2-7, with D hard to call. There are 15 residues in the CDR3. Germline V gives CDR1 SGHVS, CDR2 FQNEAQ. V shed 0 bases and J shed 0 bases, with 9 bases lying between them. CDR3 coding DNA: TGTGCCAGCAGCTTAGCGTCCCGGAGCTCCTACGAGCAGTACTTC. Translated, it gives CASSLASRSSYEQYF.

This clone was counted at least ten times. The chain carries TRBV27 and TRBJ2-4; 8 bases are shared with TRBD1. After removal of 6 bases from V and 3 bases from J, the junction contained 7 bases not matched to a gene. Germline CDR1 is MNHEY and CDR2 is SMNVEV (reference sequence). The CDR3 loop spans 15 amino acids. The CDR3 coding sequence is TGTGCCAGCAGCTCCCAGGGGGCCAGCAAAAACATTCAGTACTTC. Translation: CASSSQGASKNIQYF.

The chain links TRBV5-1 to TRBJ2-3; the match to TRBD2 covers 14 bases. The CDR3 covers 20 residues. Germline V CDR1 and CDR2: SGHRS, YFSETQ. V gave up 4 bases and J gave up 0 bases; unmatched junction bases: 13. The DNA of the CDR3 is TGCGCCAGCAGCCTCTACCCGACTAGCGGGAGGGCCGTAAGCACAGATACGCAGTATTTT. Translation gives CASSLYPTSGRAVSTDTQYF.

This rearrangement joins TRBV11-2 to TRBJ1-4; no firm D call. In germline, CDR1 is SGHAT, CDR2 FQNNGV. V lost 0 bases and J 6 bases, leaving 8 bases between the germline ends. There are 14 residues in the CDR3. The DNA for the CDR3 is TGTGCCAGCAGCTTAGATCGGCGTTATGAAAAACTGTTTTTT. This codes for CASSLDRRYEKLFF. Looking up the rest from reference TRBV11-2 and TRBJ1-4 gives the full variable domain: EAGVAQSPRYKIIEKRQSVAFWCNPISGHATLYWYQQILGQGPKLLIQFQNNGVVDDSQLPKDRFSAERLKGVDSTLKIQPAKLEDSAVYLCASSLDRRYEKLFFGSGTQLSVL.

V is TRBV5-6 and J is TRBJ2-7, with a tentative D call TRBD1 (6 bases). Germline V gene data show CDR1 as SGHDT and CDR2 as YYEEEE. There are 13 residues in the CDR3. V was cut by 2 bases and J by 4 bases, with 10 bases left in between. The CDR3 is CASSLRTVYEQYF. DNA for the CDR3: TGTGCCAGCAGCTTACGGACAGTTTACGAGCAGTACTTC.

The chain links TRBV2 to TRBJ2-7, with D perhaps matching TRBD2 (6 bases). The CDR3 sequence is 14 residues long. Trimming stripped 4 bases from V and 2 bases from J, with 12 bases between. Per germline, CDR1 SNHLY and CDR2 FYNNEI. The CDR3 DNA sequence: TGTGCCAGCAGTGGACCGGGAGACACCTACGAGCAGTACTTC. Protein: CASSGPGDTYEQYF.

V and J are TRBV7-9 and TRBJ2-7; perhaps TRBD1 as D (5 bases). Germline V lookup: CDR1 SEHNR, CDR2 FQNEAQ (reference sequence). V gave up 5 bases and J gave up 2 bases, with 22 bases separating them. This CDR3 has 17 residues. The CDR3 nucleotides read TGTGCCAGCAGCCTAGGGAAAGGGGATCCCCGGCCCTACGAGCAGTACTTC. Translation gives CASSLGKGDPRPYEQYF. The complete variable domain, with remaining parts taken from reference TRBV7-9 and TRBJ2-7, reads DTGVSQNPRHKITKRGQNVTFRCDPISEHNRLYWYRQTLGQGPEFLTYFQNEAQLEKSRLLSDRFSAERPKGSFSTLEIQRTEQGDSAMYLCASSLGKGDPRPYEQYFGPGTRLTVT.

The genes are TRBV6-1 and TRBJ1-1; 7 bases line up with TRBD1. Looked up from germline, CDR1 is MNHNS and CDR2 is SASEGT. The CDR3 is 11 residues long. Losses at the gene ends were 5 bases for V and 11 bases for J; bases not matched to a gene: 5. The CDR3 here is CASSTGVRAFF. CDR3 sequence (DNA): TGTGCCAGCAGTACAGGGGTTAGGGCTTTCTTT.

The chain recombines TRBV6-1 with TRBJ2-3; 8 bases match TRBD1. Trimming at V came to 5 bases and at J to 1 base, leaving 5 bases not matched to a gene. This CDR3 has 15 amino acids. Germline V gives CDR1 MNHNS, CDR2 SASEGT. CDR3 DNA: TGTGCCAGCAGTCGGGACAGGCAACGCACAGATACGCAGTATTTT. It is translated as CASSRDRQRTDTQYF.

The chain employs TRBV5-1 and TRBJ1-4, with D unclear. V lost 0 bases and J 2 bases, leaving 8 bases between the germline ends. CDR3 length: 15 amino acids. Germline V CDR1 and CDR2: SGHRS, YFSETQ. CDR3 region: CASSLDWVTNEKLFF. CDR3 nucleotide sequence: TGCGCCAGCAGCTTGGACTGGGTCACTAATGAAAAACTGTTTTTT.

The CDR3 DNA follows: TGTGCCAGTAGTAGAGACAGCGGGAGGGCGAACAATGAGCAGTTCTTC. Its translation is CASSRDSGRANNEQFF. The chain links TRBV19 to TRBJ2-1; 10 bases fit TRBD2. Trimming took 4 bases from V and 5 from J; bases not matched to a gene: 8. Germline V gives CDR1 LNHDA, CDR2 SQIVND (reference sequence). This CDR3 is built from 16 residues.